Listed here are 4 T cell receptor beta chains from one sample, sequenced in a study of blood T cell repertoires in COVID-19. Data came from immunoSEQ multiplex PCR; TCRdb stores just in-frame clones and leaves some out. The sample yields over 200,000 clones, 86% seen once. What was sequenced was PBMCs or T cells enriched from blood (not recorded which). These receptors all stem from a woman in her 50s in a cohort exposed to, infected with or recovered from COVID-19 (not recorded which).

The chain couples TRBV6-5 to TRBJ1-1, with TRBD1 matching 7 bases. Germline-derived CDR1 and CDR2 are MNHEY and SVGAGI. The V gene end was trimmed by 0 bases and the J gene end by 4 bases; junction bases not matched to a gene: 5. This CDR3 comprises 15 residues. The CDR3, as DNA: TGTGCCAGCAGTTACTCACAGGGGAGGTTCACTGAAGCTTTCTTT. This gives the protein CASSYSQGRFTEAFF.

The rearrangement joins TRBV12-5 to TRBJ1-6, with 9 bases fitting TRBD1. The CDR3 sequence is 17 residues long. In germline, CDR1 is LGHNT, CDR2 FRNRAP. With 5 bases clipped from V and 11 bases from J, the junction kept 16 bases outside the gene matches. CDR3 loop: CASGPQETGGLVAPLHF. The CDR3 DNA is TGTGCTAGTGGTCCCCAGGAAACAGGGGGCCTAGTGGCACCCCTCCACTTT.

The chain couples TRBV28 to TRBJ1-6, with 7 positions matching TRBD1. The V gene's germline CDR1 is MDHEN and CDR2 SYDVKM. The CDR3 has 15 amino acids. V was clipped by 2 bases and J by 7 bases; unmatched bases: 5. The CDR3 DNA follows: TGTGCCAGCAGTTTACTGACAGGGTTCAATTCACCCCTCCACTTT. Translating it yields CASSLLTGFNSPLHF.

The chain couples TRBV3-1 (or the pseudogene TRBV3-2) to TRBJ1-1, with a possible D match to TRBD1 (5 bases). In germline, CDR1 is LGHDT, CDR2 YNNKEL (reference sequence). The CDR3 totals 12 residues. V was trimmed by 4 bases and J by 5 bases, leaving 8 bases between them. CDR3 sequence reads: CASSPQGTEAFF. Here the CDR3 DNA reads TGTGCCAGCAGCCCCCAGGGTACTGAAGCTTTCTTT.